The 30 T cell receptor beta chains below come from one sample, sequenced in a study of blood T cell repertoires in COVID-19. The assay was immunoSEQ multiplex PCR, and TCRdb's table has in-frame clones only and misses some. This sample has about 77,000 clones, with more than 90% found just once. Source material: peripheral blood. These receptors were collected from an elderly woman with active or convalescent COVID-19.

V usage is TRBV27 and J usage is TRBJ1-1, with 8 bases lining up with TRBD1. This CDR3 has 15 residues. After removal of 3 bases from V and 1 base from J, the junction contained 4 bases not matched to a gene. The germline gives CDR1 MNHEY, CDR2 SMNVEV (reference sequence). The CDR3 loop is CASSLSTGANTEAFF. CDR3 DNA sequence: TGTGCCAGCAGTTTGTCGACAGGGGCGAACACTGAAGCTTTCTTT.

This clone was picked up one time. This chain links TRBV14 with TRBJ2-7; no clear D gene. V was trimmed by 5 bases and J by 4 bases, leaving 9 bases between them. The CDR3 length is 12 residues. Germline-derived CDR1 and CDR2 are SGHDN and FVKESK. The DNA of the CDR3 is TGTGCCAGCAGCTCATGGAGTTACGAGCAGTACTTC. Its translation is CASSSWSYEQYF.

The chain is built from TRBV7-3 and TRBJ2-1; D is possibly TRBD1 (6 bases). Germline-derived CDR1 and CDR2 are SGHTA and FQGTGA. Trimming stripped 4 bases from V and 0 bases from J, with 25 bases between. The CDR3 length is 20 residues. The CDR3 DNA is TGTGCCAGCAGCTCACCAGGTGAGGGGGTGAGACAAGCCTCCTACAATGAGCAGTTCTTC. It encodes CASSSPGEGVRQASYNEQFF.

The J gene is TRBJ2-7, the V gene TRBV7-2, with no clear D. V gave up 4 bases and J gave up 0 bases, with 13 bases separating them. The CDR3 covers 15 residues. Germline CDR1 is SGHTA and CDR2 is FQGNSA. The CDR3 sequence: CASSSDWVSSYEQYF. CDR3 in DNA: TGTGCCAGCAGCTCAGACTGGGTGAGCTCCTACGAGCAGTACTTC.

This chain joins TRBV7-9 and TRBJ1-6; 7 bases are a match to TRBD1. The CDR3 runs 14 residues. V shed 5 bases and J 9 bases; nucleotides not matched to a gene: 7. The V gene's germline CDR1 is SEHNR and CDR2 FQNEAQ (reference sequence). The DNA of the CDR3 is TGTGCCAGCAGCCAGACAGGGATTGGTTCACCCCTCCACTTT. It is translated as CASSQTGIGSPLHF.

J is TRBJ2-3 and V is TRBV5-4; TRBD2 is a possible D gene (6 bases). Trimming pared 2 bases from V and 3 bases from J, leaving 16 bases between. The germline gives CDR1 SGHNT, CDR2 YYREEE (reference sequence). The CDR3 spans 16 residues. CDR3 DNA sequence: TGTGCCAGCAGCTTATATCGGGTAGGAGGGACAGATACGCAGTATTTT. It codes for CASSLYRVGGTDTQYF.

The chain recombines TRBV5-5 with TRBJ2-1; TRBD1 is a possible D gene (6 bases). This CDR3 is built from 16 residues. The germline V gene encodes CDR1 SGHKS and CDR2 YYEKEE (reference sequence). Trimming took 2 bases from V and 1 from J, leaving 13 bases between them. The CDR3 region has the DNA TGTGCCAGCAGCTTACAGGGCGACGGGTCCTACAATGAGCAGTTCTTC. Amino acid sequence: CASSLQGDGSYNEQFF.

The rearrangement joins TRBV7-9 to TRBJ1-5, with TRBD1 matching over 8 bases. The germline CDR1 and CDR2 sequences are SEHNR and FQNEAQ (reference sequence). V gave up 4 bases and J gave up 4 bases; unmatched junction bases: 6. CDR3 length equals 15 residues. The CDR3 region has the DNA TGTGCCAGCAGCTCCGGACAGGGATGGAATCAGCCCCAGCATTTT. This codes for CASSSGQGWNQPQHF.

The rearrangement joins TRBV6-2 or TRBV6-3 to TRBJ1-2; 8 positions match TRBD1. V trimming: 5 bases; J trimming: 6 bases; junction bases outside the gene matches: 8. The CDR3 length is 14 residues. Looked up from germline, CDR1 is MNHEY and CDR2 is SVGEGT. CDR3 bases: TGTGCCAGCAGTCCCCTCGGGACAGGACATGGCTACACCTTC. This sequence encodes CASSPLGTGHGYTF.

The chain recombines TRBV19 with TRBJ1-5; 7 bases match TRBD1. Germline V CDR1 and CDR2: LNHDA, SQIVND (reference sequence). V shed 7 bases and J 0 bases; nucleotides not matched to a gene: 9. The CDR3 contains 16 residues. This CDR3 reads CASTSSGTVSNQPQHF. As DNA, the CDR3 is TGTGCCAGTACCAGCTCCGGGACAGTTAGCAATCAGCCCCAGCATTTT.

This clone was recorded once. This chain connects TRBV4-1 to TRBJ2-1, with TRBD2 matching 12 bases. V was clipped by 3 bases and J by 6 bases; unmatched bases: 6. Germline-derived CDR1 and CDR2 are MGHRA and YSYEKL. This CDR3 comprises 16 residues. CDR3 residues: CASSQQTSGGPNEQFF. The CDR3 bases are TGCGCCAGCAGCCAGCAGACTAGCGGGGGCCCCAATGAGCAGTTCTTC.

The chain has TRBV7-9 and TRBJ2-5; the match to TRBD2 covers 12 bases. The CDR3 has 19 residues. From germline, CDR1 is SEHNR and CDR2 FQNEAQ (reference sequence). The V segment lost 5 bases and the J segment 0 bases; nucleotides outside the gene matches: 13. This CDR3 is CASSPTRTSGTPHQETQYF. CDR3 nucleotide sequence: TGTGCCAGCAGCCCGACTCGGACTAGCGGGACTCCGCACCAAGAGACCCAGTACTTC.

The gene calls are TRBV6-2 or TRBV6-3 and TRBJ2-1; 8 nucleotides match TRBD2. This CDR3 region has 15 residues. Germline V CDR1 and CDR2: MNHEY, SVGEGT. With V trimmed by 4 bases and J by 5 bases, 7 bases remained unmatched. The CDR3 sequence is CASSFRLASNNEQFF. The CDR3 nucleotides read TGTGCCAGCAGTTTTAGACTAGCGAGTAACAATGAGCAGTTCTTC.

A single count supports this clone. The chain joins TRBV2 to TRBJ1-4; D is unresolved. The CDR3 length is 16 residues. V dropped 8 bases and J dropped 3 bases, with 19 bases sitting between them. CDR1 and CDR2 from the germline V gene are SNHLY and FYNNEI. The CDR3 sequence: CASSLLRSPANEKLFF. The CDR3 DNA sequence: TGTGCCAGCTCACTCCTCCGCTCCCCGGCTAATGAAAAACTGTTTTTT. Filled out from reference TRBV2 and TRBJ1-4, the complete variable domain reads EPEVTQTPSHQVTQMGQEVILRCVPISNHLYFYWYRQILGQKVEFLVSFYNNEISEKSEIFDDQFSVERPDGSNFTLKIRSTKLEDSAMYFCASSLLRSPANEKLFFGSGTQLSVL.

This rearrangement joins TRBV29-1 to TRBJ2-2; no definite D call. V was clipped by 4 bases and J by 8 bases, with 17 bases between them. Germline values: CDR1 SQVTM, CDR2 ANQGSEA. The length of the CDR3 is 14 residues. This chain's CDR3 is CSVAPPLGRGELFF. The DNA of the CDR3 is TGCAGCGTTGCCCCACCCCTGGGCAGGGGGGAGCTGTTTTTT.

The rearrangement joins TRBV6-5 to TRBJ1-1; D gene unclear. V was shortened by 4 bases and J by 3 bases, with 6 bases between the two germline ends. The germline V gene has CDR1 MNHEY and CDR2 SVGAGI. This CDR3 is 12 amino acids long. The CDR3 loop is CASSLSYTEAFF. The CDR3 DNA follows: TGTGCCAGCAGTTTGTCTTACACTGAAGCTTTCTTT.

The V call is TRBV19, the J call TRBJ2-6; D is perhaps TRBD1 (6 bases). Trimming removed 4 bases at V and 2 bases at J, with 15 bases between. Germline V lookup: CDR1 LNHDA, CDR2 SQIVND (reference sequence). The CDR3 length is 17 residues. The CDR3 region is CASSRGRGVAGANVLTF. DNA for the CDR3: TGTGCCAGTAGTAGGGGCAGGGGAGTTGCTGGGGCCAACGTCCTGACTTTC.

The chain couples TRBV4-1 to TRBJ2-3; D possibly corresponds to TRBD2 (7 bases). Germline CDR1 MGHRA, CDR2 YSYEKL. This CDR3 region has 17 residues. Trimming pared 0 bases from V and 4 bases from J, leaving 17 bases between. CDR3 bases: TGCGCCAGCAGCCAAGATTTTCGGGGGGCGGGCGCAGATACGCAGTATTTT. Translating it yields CASSQDFRGAGADTQYF.

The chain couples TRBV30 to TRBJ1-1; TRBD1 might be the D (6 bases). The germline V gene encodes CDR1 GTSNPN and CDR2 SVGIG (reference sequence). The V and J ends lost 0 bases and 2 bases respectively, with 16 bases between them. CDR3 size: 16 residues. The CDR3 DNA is TGTGCCTGGAGTGTATGGGGGCGGGAGGGAAACACTGAAGCTTTCTTT. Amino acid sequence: CAWSVWGREGNTEAFF.

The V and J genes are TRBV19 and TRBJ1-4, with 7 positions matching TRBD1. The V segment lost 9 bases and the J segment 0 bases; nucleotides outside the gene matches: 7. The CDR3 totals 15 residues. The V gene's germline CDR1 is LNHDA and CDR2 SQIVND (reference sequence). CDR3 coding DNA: TGTGCCAGCTCCGGACAGGTTGCAACTAATGAAAAACTGTTTTTT. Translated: CASSGQVATNEKLFF.

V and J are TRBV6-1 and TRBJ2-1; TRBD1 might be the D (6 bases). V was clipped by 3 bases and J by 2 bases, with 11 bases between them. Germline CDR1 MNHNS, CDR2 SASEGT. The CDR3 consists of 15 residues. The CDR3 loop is CASSDSGTTYNEQFF. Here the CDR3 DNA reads TGTGCCAGCAGTGATTCCGGGACAACCTACAATGAGCAGTTCTTC.

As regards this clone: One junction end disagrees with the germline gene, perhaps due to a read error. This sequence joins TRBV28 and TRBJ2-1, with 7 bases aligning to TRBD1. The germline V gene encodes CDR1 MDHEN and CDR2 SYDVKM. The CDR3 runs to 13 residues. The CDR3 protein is CASSLGRWDRLVF. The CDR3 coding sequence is TGTGCCAGCAGTTTAGGGCGATGGGACAGATTGGTCTTC.

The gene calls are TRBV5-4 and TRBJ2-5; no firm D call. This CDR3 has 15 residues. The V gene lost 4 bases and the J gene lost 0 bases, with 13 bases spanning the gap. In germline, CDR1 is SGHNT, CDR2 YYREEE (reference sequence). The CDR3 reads CASSDKTDYQETQYF. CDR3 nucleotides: TGTGCCAGCAGCGACAAGACGGATTACCAAGAGACCCAGTACTTC. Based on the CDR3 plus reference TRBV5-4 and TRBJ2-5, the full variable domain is ETGVTQSPTHLIKTRGQQVTLRCSSQSGHNTVSWYQQALGQGPQFIFQYYREEENGRGNFPPRFSGLQFPNYSSELNVNALELDDSALYLCASSDKTDYQETQYFGPGTRLLVL.

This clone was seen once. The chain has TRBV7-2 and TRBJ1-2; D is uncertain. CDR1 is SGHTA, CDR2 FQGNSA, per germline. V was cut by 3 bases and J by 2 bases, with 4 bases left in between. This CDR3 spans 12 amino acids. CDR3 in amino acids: CASSFQNYGYTF. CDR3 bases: TGTGCCAGCAGCTTTCAGAACTATGGCTACACCTTC.

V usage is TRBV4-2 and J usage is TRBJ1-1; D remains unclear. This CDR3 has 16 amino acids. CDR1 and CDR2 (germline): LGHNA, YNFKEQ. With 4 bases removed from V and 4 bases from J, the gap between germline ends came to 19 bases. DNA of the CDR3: TGTGCCAGCAGCCCCGACTTAATCTCAGTTAGCACTGAAGCTTTCTTT. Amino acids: CASSPDLISVSTEAFF.

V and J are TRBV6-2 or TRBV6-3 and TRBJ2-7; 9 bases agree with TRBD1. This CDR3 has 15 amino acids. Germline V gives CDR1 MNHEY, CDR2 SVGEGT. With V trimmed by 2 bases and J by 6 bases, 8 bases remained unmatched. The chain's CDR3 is CASSYVDRGKFEQYF. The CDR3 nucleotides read TGTGCCAGCAGTTACGTCGACAGGGGGAAGTTCGAGCAGTACTTC.

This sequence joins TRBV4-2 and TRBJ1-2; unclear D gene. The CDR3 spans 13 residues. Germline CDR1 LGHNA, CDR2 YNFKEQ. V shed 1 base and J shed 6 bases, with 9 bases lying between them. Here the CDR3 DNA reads TGTGCCAGCAGCCAAGTTCCGAGGGATGGCTACACCTTC. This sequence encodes CASSQVPRDGYTF.

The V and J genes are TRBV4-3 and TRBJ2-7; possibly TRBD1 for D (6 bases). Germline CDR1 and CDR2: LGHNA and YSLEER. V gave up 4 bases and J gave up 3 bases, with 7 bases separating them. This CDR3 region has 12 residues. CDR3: CASSPQGYEQYF. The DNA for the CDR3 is TGCGCCAGCAGCCCACAGGGCTACGAGCAGTACTTC.

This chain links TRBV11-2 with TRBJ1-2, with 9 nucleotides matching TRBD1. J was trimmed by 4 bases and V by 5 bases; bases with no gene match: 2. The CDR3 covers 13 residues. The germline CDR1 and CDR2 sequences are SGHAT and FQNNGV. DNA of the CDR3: TGTGCCAGCAGCCCGGACAGGGGCTATGGCTACACCTTC. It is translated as CASSPDRGYGYTF. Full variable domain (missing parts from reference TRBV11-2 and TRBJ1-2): EAGVAQSPRYKIIEKRQSVAFWCNPISGHATLYWYQQILGQGPKLLIQFQNNGVVDDSQLPKDRFSAERLKGVDSTLKIQPAKLEDSAVYLCASSPDRGYGYTFGSGTRLTVV.

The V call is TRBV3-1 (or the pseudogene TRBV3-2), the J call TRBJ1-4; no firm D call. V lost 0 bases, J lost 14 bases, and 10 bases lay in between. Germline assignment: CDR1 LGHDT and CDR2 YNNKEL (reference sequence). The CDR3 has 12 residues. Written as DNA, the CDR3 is TGTGCCAGCAGCCAAGATGTGGGGAGGCTGTTTTTT. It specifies CASSQDVGRLFF.